This T cell receptor beta chain is from a study of cytomegalovirus exposure and HLA in healthy donors. Study-level findings and limits: Later analysis demonstrated an association between a missense DCLRE1C variant and TCR beta V- and J-gene trimming. Rarity held for most TCR sequences, but there were some public TCRs that occurred in many donors.

The study ran its PCR with 60 Vbeta and 13 Jbeta primers. Produced via immunoSEQ multiplex PCR; TCRdb's table is partial and in-frame only. The table records some 160,000 clones, around 78% of them present only once. For this clone: Its target is unknown.

CDR1 is MGHRA and CDR2 is YSYEKL in the germline V gene. The CDR3 covers 15 residues. V shed 4 bases and J shed 4 bases, with 16 bases lying between them. Input material: PBMCs. The clonotype was recovered from a middle-aged man in good health and CMV-seronegative. This rearrangement joins TRBV4-1 to TRBJ1-1, with D possibly being TRBD1 (5 bases). The CDR3 nucleotides are TGCGCCAGCAGCCCGCTATATCAGGGAGGCACTGAAGCTTTCTTT. This translates into CASSPLYQGGTEAFF.